The clone carrying this TCR beta chain came up once. CDR1 is MNHEY and CDR2 is SVGAGI in the germline V gene. CDR3 length equals 15 residues. V dropped 0 bases and J dropped 5 bases, with 11 bases sitting between them. Together with a sample-barcoded 5' primer, a J-beta primer mix was included in a second PCR lasting roughly 6 to 12 cycles. Researchers report that a template-switch adaptor with 12 random nucleotides tagged each cDNA molecule. TCRdb re-called the 5' RACE reads with MiXCR, one entry per CDR3 protein. The sample has a few hundred thousand distinct CDR3 sequences; approximately 51% are singletons. Donors ranged from about 6 to 90 years old and were healthy Caucasians in Russia. The data derive from a study of blood T cells in healthy people across ages. Study-wide context: Through template switching, about one barcoded beta molecule was captured per two T cells, as measured in model experiments.

The specimen sequenced was blood. The rearrangement links TRBV6-5 to TRBJ2-1, with D uncertain. The TCR originated in a man aged 55 to 70 in good health. Written as DNA, the CDR3 is TGTGCCAGCAGTTACTCGGGTCTTGACGACAATGAGCAGTTCTTC. Translated, it gives CASSYSGLDDNEQFF.